This T cell receptor beta chain was sequenced in a study of shared clonotypes between healthy human individuals. This table comes from immunoSEQ multiplex PCR, and its TCRdb copy is limited to in-frame clones, with some not included. The data show fewer than 1.8 million clones, 98% seen once. CDR1 and CDR2 from the germline V gene are MDHEN and SYDVKM. The CDR3 covers 12 residues. Trimming pared 5 bases from V and 8 bases from J, leaving 12 bases between. Sequencing was performed on naive CD4+ T cells sorted from blood. Sample subset: CD45RA+ positively selected. This chain links TRBV28 with TRBJ1-2; D is uncertain. This clonotype was obtained from a man aged 30 to 45 in good health. In nucleotides, the CDR3 is TGTGCCAGCAGTCCCCCCGAGGGCGGCTACACCTTC. Its translation: CASSPPEGGYTF.